These T cell receptor beta chains were read from a single sample in a study of shared clonotypes between healthy human individuals. Libraries were prepared by immunoSEQ multiplex PCR; TCRdb keeps only in-frame clonotypes and omits some of them. The data show a few million clones, around 93% seen once. The sample was naive CD4+ T cells from PBMCs. All receptors derive from a man aged 18 to 29 in good health. Some clones in this sample may be carry-over from other donors' samples. The CDR3 runs from the conserved cysteine through the conserved F or W. The D gene is left open where the match is weak. Size is stated for part of the rows, as once, few or many counts, or as a class when the clone is expanded.

TRBJ1-3 | TRBV29-1 | . | . | TGCAGCGTTGAAGGCGGAAACTCTGGAAACACCATATATTTT | CSVEGGNSGNTIYF
TRBJ1-4 | TRBV6-6 | . | . | TGTGCCAGCAGCCCAGACAGAGAAAAACTGTTTTTT | CASSPDREKLFF
TRBJ1-1 | TRBV11-2 | . | . | TGTGCCAGCAGCTTAGCTGGCGGATTGAACACTGAAGCTTTCTTT | CASSLAGGLNTEAFF
TRBJ2-1 | TRBV6-4 | . | TRBD2 | TGTGCCAGCAGCTCCCAGCGGGGGCCCTACAATGAGCAGTTCTTC | CASSSQRGPYNEQFF
TRBJ2-7 | TRBV5-5 | . | . | TGTGCCAGCAGCCCTTACTTGAGGGCCCACGAGCAGTACTTC | CASSPYLRAHEQYF
TRBJ2-7 | TRBV25-1 | . | TRBD1 | TGTGCCAGCAGCAGGTCCGGACAGGGCGCCTACGAGCAGTACTTC | CASSRSGQGAYEQYF
TRBJ2-3 | TRBV28 | . | TRBD2 | TGTGCCAGCAGTTTATTCGGGAGGGCGAATACGCAGTATTTT | CASSLFGRANTQYF
TRBJ2-1 | TRBV2 | . | . | TGTGCCAGCAGTGAAAGACTAGATTCGTACAATGAGCAGTTCTTC | CASSERLDSYNEQFF
TRBJ2-7 | TRBV4-1 | . | TRBD2 | TGCGCCAGCAGCCCCCAAAGACTAGCGGGATCCTACGAGCAGTACTTC | CASSPQRLAGSYEQYF
TRBJ2-7 | TRBV5-1 | . | . | TGCGCCAGCAGCGCAACAGGGTTCGACGAGCAGTACTTC | CASSATGFDEQYF
TRBJ1-2 | TRBV5-6 | . | . | TGTGCCAGCAGCCGTAAGTCAAGGAGGGGGAGTGGCTACACCTTC | CASSRKSRRGSGYTF
TRBJ2-1 | TRBV5-4 | . | . | TGTGCCAGCAGCTTGGGAGGGCCTGAGTACAATGAGCAGTTCTTC | CASSLGGPEYNEQFF
TRBJ1-5 | TRBV9 | . | . | TGTGCCAGCAGCGTAGGTGTCAGGGATAATCAGCCCCAGCATTTT | CASSVGVRDNQPQHF
TRBJ1-1 | TRBV29-1 | few | . | TGCAGCGTTGATCGGCAGTTCTCTGAAGCTTTCTTT | CSVDRQFSEAFF
TRBJ2-3 | TRBV5-1 | . | TRBD1 | TGCGCCAGCAGCGCGGGACAGGCTAGCACAGATACGCAGTATTTT | CASSAGQASTDTQYF
TRBJ1-1 | TRBV27 | . | . | TGTGCCAGCCAACCTCGTATAAGGTATGGGTGGGACACTGAAGCTTTCTTT | CASQPRIRYGWDTEAFF
TRBJ1-1 | TRBV5-1 | . | . | TGCGCCAGCAGCTTCAGGGGAGGGAACACTGAAGCTTTCTTT | CASSFRGGNTEAFF
TRBJ2-1 | TRBV28 | . | . | TGTGCCAGCAGCCTCGGACAGCCCTACCACAATGAGCAGTTCTTC | CASSLGQPYHNEQFF
TRBJ2-1 | TRBV18 | . | . | TGTGCCAGCTCACCCCGAGCGGGACAGGCTCTCAATGAGCAGTTCTTC | CASSPRAGQALNEQFF
TRBJ2-1 | TRBV12-5 | . | TRBD2 | TGTGCTAGTGGTTTGGTACGTGGGCGGGAGCGCTTTGAGCAGTTCTTC | CASGLVRGRERFEQFF
TRBJ1-2 | TRBV15 | . | TRBD1 | TGTGCCACCAGCAGAGACCCTACAGGGGGCTTCTATGGCTACACCTTC | CATSRDPTGGFYGYTF
TRBJ2-7 | TRBV5-4 | . | . | TGTGCCAGCAGCTACCAGAAGTTCGACGAGCAGTACTTC | CASSYQKFDEQYF
TRBJ2-2 | TRBV5-1 | . | TRBD1 | TGCGCCAGCAGCTTGGAAGGGACAGCGTACACCGGGGAGCTGTTTTTT | CASSLEGTAYTGELFF
TRBJ1-3 | TRBV18 | . | . | TGTGCCAGCTCACTCTACTCAGGGAGGTCTGGAAACACCATATATTTT | CASSLYSGRSGNTIYF
TRBJ2-4 | TRBV7-2 | . | . | TGTGCCAGCAGCCAAAATGAGGGGGACGGTCAGTACTTC | CASSQNEGDGQYF
TRBJ1-3 | TRBV9 | . | . | TGTGCCAGCAGCCCAGATGGGGGCTCTGGAAACACCATATATTTT | CASSPDGGSGNTIYF
TRBJ2-7 | TRBV19 | once | . | TGTGCCAGTAAGGCCAGCCTTGGGGATTCCTACGAGCAGTACTTC | CASKASLGDSYEQYF
TRBJ1-5 | TRBV5-3 | . | . | TGTGCCAGAAGCTTGGGGCAGAATCAGCCCCAGCATTTT | CARSLGQNQPQHF
TRBJ2-7 | TRBV7-9 | . | TRBD1 | TGTGCCAGCAGCATCCGACAGGGCTACGAGCAGTACTTC | CASSIRQGYEQYF
TRBJ2-3 | TRBV10-3 | . | . | TGTGCCATCAGTGCGGATACGGACAGCACTACGCAGTATTTT | CAISADTDSTTQYF
TRBJ1-2 | TRBV5-1 | . | . | TGCGCCAGCAGCTTGGCCTTGGCAGGCATTAGCGGCTACACCTTC | CASSLALAGISGYTF
TRBJ1-2 | TRBV5-6 | once | . | TGTGCCAGCAGCCCCGGAGACTATGGCTACACCTTC | CASSPGDYGYTF
TRBJ2-3 | TRBV5-1 | . | TRBD2 | TGCGCCAGCAGCCCGGGAGGAAGCACAGATACGCAGTATTTT | CASSPGGSTDTQYF
TRBJ2-1 | TRBV5-4 | . | . | TGTGCCAGCAGCTTTGGGATGGAGCAGTTCTTC | CASSFGMEQFF
TRBJ2-5 | TRBV5-4 | . | . | TGTGCCACCCGAGGTAACAGGGACGGAGAGACCCAGTACTTC | CATRGNRDGETQYF
TRBJ2-4 | TRBV7-5 | . | . | . | CVRSLVGLGAKNIQYF
TRBJ2-1 | TRBV18 | . | . | TGTGCCAGCTCAGAAAGTAGCTCCTACAATGAGCAGTTCTTC | CASSESSSYNEQFF
TRBJ2-1 | TRBV10-3 | . | . | TGTGCCATCAGCCATGTCGCCTACAATGAGCAGTTCTTC | CAISHVAYNEQFF
TRBJ1-1 | TRBV29-1 | . | . | TGCAGCGTTGACGCGTTGAGTTCAGTCTCTGAAGCTTTCTTT | CSVDALSSVSEAFF
TRBJ1-2 | TRBV29-1 | . | . | TGCAGCACCCTAGTGGGGGGTGGCTACACCTTC | CSTLVGGGYTF
TRBJ2-7 | TRBV19 | . | TRBD1 | TGTGCCAGTAGTCTTACAGGGGCGCGGGACGAGCAGTACTTC | CASSLTGARDEQYF
TRBJ2-1 | TRBV11-2 | . | TRBD2 | TGTGCCAGCCTTCGCGGGAGCTCCTACAATGAGCAGTTCTTC | CASLRGSSYNEQFF
TRBJ2-1 | TRBV18 | . | TRBD2 | TGTGCCAGCTCACCACCCGTGCTAGCGGGAGGGCCTCGGGAGCAGTTCTTC | CASSPPVLAGGPREQFF
TRBJ1-1 | TRBV10-3 | . | . | TGTGCCATCAGTTCTTTCGCGGAAGCTTTCTTT | CAISSFAEAFF
TRBJ2-3 | TRBV11-2 | . | . | TGTGCCAGCAGCTGGCAGGGAGTCTTAGCAGATACGCAGTATTTT | CASSWQGVLADTQYF
TRBJ2-7 | TRBV2 | . | . | TGTGCCAGCAGCCCTTTCTTTGGGTCCAGAGCCTACGAGCAGTACTTC | CASSPFFGSRAYEQYF
TRBJ2-7 | TRBV10-1 | . | . | TGCGCCAGCAGCGATATGATACAGGAGTACTTC | CASSDMIQEYF
TRBJ1-2 | TRBV18 | . | . | TGTGCCAGCTCACCACCGACGCGAGTCACCAGCTATGGCTACACCTTC | CASSPPTRVTSYGYTF
TRBJ2-7 | TRBV27 | . | . | TGTGCCAGCAGTTTATCTGGGCTGACGCCTACGGAGCAGTACTTC | CASSLSGLTPTEQYF
TRBJ2-3 | TRBV14 | once | . | TGTGCCAGCAGCCTTTCTTCCGGCACAGATACGCAGTATTTT | CASSLSSGTDTQYF
TRBJ1-4 | TRBV6-5 | . | . | TGTGCCAGCAGTTACTCGAGGCGGGGGGCGGCTGAAAAACTGTTTTTT | CASSYSRRGAAEKLFF
TRBJ1-5 | TRBV6-6 | few | . | TGTGCCAGCAGTTACTCCGGCGGGGCTAGCAATCAGCCCCAGCATTTT | CASSYSGGASNQPQHF